The sequence of this T cell receptor beta chain was determined in a study of control samples from healthy donors and cancer patients. Trimming left V 3 bases short and J 4 bases short, with 15 bases between. Germline CDR1 reads SGDLS; CDR2 reads YYNGEE. CDR3 length: 15 amino acids. Generated by immunoSEQ multiplex PCR, the TCRdb table keeps only in-frame clones and is missing some. The table records some 110,000 clones, roughly nine tenths of them present only once. This TCR derives from a woman aged 50 to 60 with colorectal cancer. The V call is TRBV9, the J call TRBJ2-3, with D maybe TRBD1 (5 bases). Sequencing was carried out using PBMCs. The CDR3 loop reads CASSAWPSTADTQYF. As DNA, the CDR3 is TGTGCCAGCAGCGCGTGGCCCTCGACAGCAGATACGCAGTATTTT.